Shown below are 23 T cell receptor beta chains from a single sample sequenced in a study of long-term antiretroviral therapy in people with HIV. The assay, immunoSEQ v3.0, was run at survey level. This table comes from immunoSEQ multiplex PCR, and its TCRdb copy is limited to in-frame clones, with some not included. The data show around 34,000 clones, around 75% seen once. This specimen consisted of unsorted PBMCs, obtained 1.5 years after starting antiretroviral therapy. These receptors originate from a man younger than 35 with HIV.

V is TRBV7-9 and J is TRBJ1-2, with 7 positions matching TRBD1. V lost 11 bases to trimming and J lost 6 bases; unmatched junction nucleotides: 15. Looked up from germline, CDR1 is SEHNR and CDR2 is FQNEAQ (reference sequence). CDR3 size: 14 residues. CDR3 residues: CAGTLISQGHGYTF. CDR3 DNA sequence: TGTGCCGGAACTCTAATATCACAGGGGCATGGCTACACCTTC.

The chain recombines TRBV5-6 with TRBJ1-5; a possible D gene is TRBD1 (5 bases). Germline CDR1 is SGHDT and CDR2 is YYEEEE. The germline V and J ends were trimmed by 0 bases and 5 bases, with 12 bases remaining between them. The CDR3 covers 15 residues. CDR3 region: CASSLASGPDQPQHF. The CDR3 nucleotides read TGTGCCAGCAGCTTGGCGTCGGGACCCGATCAGCCCCAGCATTTT.

This clone was counted only a few times. The chain couples TRBV6-6 to TRBJ1-5; no clear D. CDR3 size: 14 residues. Germline CDR1 MNHNY, CDR2 SVGAGI (reference sequence). V gave up 6 bases and J gave up 0 bases, with 9 bases separating them. CDR3 sequence reads: CASSVLNSNQPQHF. In DNA, the CDR3 is TGTGCCAGCAGCGTCCTAAATAGCAATCAGCCCCAGCATTTT.

This clone has only one observation. The chain has TRBV6-5 and TRBJ1-5; D call uncertain. V was pared by 0 bases and J by 7 bases, with 13 bases between. The CDR3 has 15 amino acids. The germline V gene encodes CDR1 MNHEY and CDR2 SVGAGI. CDR3 sequence: CASSYSGGRIQPQHF. The CDR3 DNA reads TGTGCCAGCAGTTACTCGGGCGGAAGAATCCAGCCCCAGCATTTT.

V usage is TRBV6-5 and J usage is TRBJ2-2; 7 nucleotides line up with TRBD2. V dropped 4 bases and J dropped 5; count of bases not matched to a gene: 10. Germline assignment: CDR1 MNHEY and CDR2 SVGAGI. The CDR3 has 16 residues. The CDR3 coding sequence is TGTGCCAGCAGTTTACTTGGCGGGAGCGGAACCGGGGAGCTGTTTTTT. Amino acid sequence: CASSLLGGSGTGELFF.

The chain is built from TRBV2 and TRBJ2-4, with D maybe TRBD1 (6 bases). The germline V and J ends were trimmed by 1 base and 11 bases, with 9 bases remaining between them. The CDR3 sequence is 12 residues long. The germline gives CDR1 SNHLY, CDR2 FYNNEI. The CDR3 loop is CASSEGTGFQYF. CDR3 coding DNA: TGTGCCAGCAGTGAAGGCACAGGGTTTCAGTACTTC.

J is TRBJ1-1 and V is TRBV28; D unresolved. The germline V and J ends were trimmed by 6 bases and 2 bases, with 13 bases remaining between them. This CDR3 region has 14 residues. Germline values: CDR1 MDHEN, CDR2 SYDVKM. The chain's CDR3 is CASSLYTENTEAFF. The CDR3 DNA reads as TGTGCCAGCAGCCTATATACAGAAAACACTGAAGCTTTCTTT.

The rearrangement links TRBV6-1 to TRBJ2-2; D remains unclear. The germline gives CDR1 MNHNS, CDR2 SASEGT. CDR3 size: 13 residues. The V end was cut by 7 bases, the J end by 7 bases, with 13 bases between. In nucleotides, the CDR3 is TGTGCCAGCACCCTAGTTGGTATCGGGGAGCTGTTTTTT. It is translated as CASTLVGIGELFF.

In its sample, this clone was seen a few times. The chain combines TRBV28 with TRBJ1-1; D call uncertain. With 5 bases removed from V and 1 base from J, the gap between germline ends came to 8 bases. This CDR3 contains 13 residues. Per germline, CDR1 MDHEN and CDR2 SYDVKM. The CDR3 DNA sequence: TGTGCCAGCAGTCCTCCGCAGAACACTGAAGCTTTCTTT. This codes for CASSPPQNTEAFF.

This clone was counted a few times. The V call is TRBV6-1, the J call TRBJ1-1, with D tentatively TRBD1 (5 bases). CDR1 is MNHNS and CDR2 is SASEGT in the germline V gene. Trimming removed 3 bases at V and 11 bases at J, with 13 bases between. The CDR3 is made up of 12 amino acids. CDR3 DNA sequence: TGTGCCAGCAGTGATACCCTAGGGGACGCTTTCTTT. Translated, it gives CASSDTLGDAFF.

J is TRBJ2-2 and V is TRBV19; 10 nucleotides line up with TRBD1. The germline CDR1 and CDR2 sequences are LNHDA and SQIVND (reference sequence). This CDR3 contains 17 residues. V was clipped by 5 bases and J by 0 bases; unmatched bases: 6. CDR3 coding DNA: TGTGCCAGTAGTGTTCCGGGACAGGGGACGAACACCGGGGAGCTGTTTTTT. Residues: CASSVPGQGTNTGELFF.

The DNA for the CDR3 is TGTGCTCAGAGTGGATCGCCGGGCGGTAGTATACAAGAGACCCAGTACTTC. Protein sequence: CAQSGSPGGSIQETQYF. The rearrangement joins TRBV30 to TRBJ2-5; D is undetermined. The CDR3 totals 17 residues. Germline CDR1 is GTSNPN and CDR2 is SVGIG (reference sequence).

V usage is TRBV4-1 and J usage is TRBJ2-7; D gene ambiguous. Trimming removed 4 bases at V and 5 bases at J, with 18 bases between. Per germline, CDR1 MGHRA and CDR2 YSYEKL. The CDR3 has 15 amino acids. The CDR3 DNA is TGCGCCAGCAGCCTTCAAGGTACCCTACTCGACGAGCAGTACTTC. It is translated as CASSLQGTLLDEQYF.

As regards this clone: The sample contains more than one DNA sequence encoding this CDR3. V gene TRBV5-6 combines with J gene TRBJ2-7; D gene ambiguous. Germline V gives CDR1 SGHDT, CDR2 YYEEEE. There are 15 residues in the CDR3. Trimming took off 2 bases at V and 0 bases at J, with 12 bases between the two ends. CDR3 nucleotide sequence: TGTGCCAGCAGCTTATCTCCGACGGGCTCCTACGAGCAGTACTTC. Its protein product is CASSLSPTGSYEQYF.

The chain couples TRBV27 to TRBJ2-7; D is tentatively TRBD1 or TRBD2 (5 bases each). The germline V gene has CDR1 MNHEY and CDR2 SMNVEV (reference sequence). V was pared by 0 bases and J by 7 bases, with 16 bases between. The CDR3 spans 15 residues. CDR3 nucleotide sequence: TGTGCCAGCAGTTTATCGAATCCGGGACCTTGGGAGCAGTACTTC. Translated, it gives CASSLSNPGPWEQYF.

This chain joins TRBV28 and TRBJ2-7; D unresolved. This CDR3 has 11 residues. Germline V gene lookup returns CDR1 MDHEN and CDR2 SYDVKM. Trimming cost V 8 bases and J 3 bases, with 8 bases left between them. DNA of the CDR3: TGTGCCAGCGGACCGGACTACGAGCAGTACTTC. Translated: CASGPDYEQYF.

This chain uses TRBV5-4 with TRBJ2-7, with 7 bases aligning to TRBD1. CDR1 is SGHNT and CDR2 is YYREEE in the germline V gene (reference sequence). The CDR3 extends over 14 amino acids. With V trimmed by 4 bases and J by 5 bases, 9 bases remained unmatched. The CDR3 reads CASSGQGVSNEQYF. The CDR3 DNA reads as TGTGCCAGCAGCGGGCAGGGGGTAAGCAACGAGCAGTACTTC. Full variable domain (remainder filled in from reference TRBV5-4 and TRBJ2-7): ETGVTQSPTHLIKTRGQQVTLRCSSQSGHNTVSWYQQALGQGPQFIFQYYREEENGRGNFPPRFSGLQFPNYSSELNVNALELDDSALYLCASSGQGVSNEQYFGPGTRLTVT.

The rearrangement uses TRBV6-5 and TRBJ2-1, with TRBD2 as a possible D gene (6 bases). The CDR3 runs to 15 residues. Per the germline V gene, CDR1 is MNHEY and CDR2 is SVGAGI. The ends were cut back, 7 bases at V and 4 bases at J, with 17 bases in the middle. Here the CDR3 reads CASKPGRWGYNEQFF. For the CDR3, the DNA is TGTGCCAGCAAACCCGGGAGATGGGGATACAATGAGCAGTTCTTC.

The rearrangement uses TRBV5-4 and TRBJ2-5, with D perhaps matching TRBD1 or TRBD2 (5 bases each). The CDR3 has 15 amino acids. Germline CDR1 reads SGHNT; CDR2 reads YYREEE (reference sequence). V lost 4 bases, J lost 0 bases, and 13 bases lay in between. For the CDR3, the DNA is TGTGCCAGCAGCCCCGGGGCCGCGTACCAAGAGACCCAGTACTTC. Encoded protein: CASSPGAAYQETQYF. Full variable domain (outside the CDR3, taken from reference TRBV5-4 and TRBJ2-5): ETGVTQSPTHLIKTRGQQVTLRCSSQSGHNTVSWYQQALGQGPQFIFQYYREEENGRGNFPPRFSGLQFPNYSSELNVNALELDDSALYLCASSPGAAYQETQYFGPGTRLLVL.

This sequence joins TRBV9 and TRBJ2-3; the match to TRBD2 covers 14 bases. V trimming: 3 bases; J trimming: 0 bases; junction bases outside the gene matches: 6. Germline V gene lookup returns CDR1 SGDLS and CDR2 YYNGEE. This CDR3 has 18 amino acids. CDR3 amino acids: CASSGGLAGVLSTDTQYF. CDR3 coding DNA: TGTGCCAGCAGCGGGGGACTAGCGGGAGTCCTCAGCACAGATACGCAGTATTTT.

By its share, this clone is medium-sized. V is TRBV4-3 and J is TRBJ1-2; 9 bases match TRBD1. V was clipped by 6 bases and J by 5 bases; unmatched bases: 7. Germline loops: CDR1 LGHNA, CDR2 YSLEER. The CDR3 extends over 14 amino acids. The CDR3 coding sequence is TGCGCCAGCAGTCCGGACAGGGGTTGGTATGGCTACACCTTC. Its translation is CASSPDRGWYGYTF.

The rearrangement uses TRBV9 and TRBJ2-1; 9 positions agree with TRBD2. The CDR3 runs 13 residues. CDR1 and CDR2 (germline): SGDLS, YYNGEE. The junction had 2 bases not matched to a gene; V was cut back by 3 bases and J by 7 bases. The chain's CDR3 is CASSETSGNEQFF. CDR3 coding DNA: TGTGCCAGCAGCGAGACTAGCGGTAATGAGCAGTTCTTC.

This clone came up a few times. This rearrangement joins TRBV28 to TRBJ2-3; D could derive from TRBD1 or TRBD2 (5 bases each). Germline V CDR1 and CDR2: MDHEN, SYDVKM. V shed 4 bases and J shed 2 bases, with 10 bases lying between them. The CDR3 consists of 14 residues. The CDR3 sequence is CASSSSGPTDTQYF. In nucleotides, the CDR3 is TGTGCCAGCAGTTCCTCGGGGCCCACAGATACGCAGTATTTT. Full variable domain (missing parts from reference TRBV28 and TRBJ2-3): DVKVTQSSRYLVKRTGEKVFLECVQDMDHENMFWYRQDPGLGLRLIYFSYDVKMKEKGDIPEGYSVSREKKERFSLILESASTNQTSMYLCASSSSGPTDTQYFGPGTRLTVL.